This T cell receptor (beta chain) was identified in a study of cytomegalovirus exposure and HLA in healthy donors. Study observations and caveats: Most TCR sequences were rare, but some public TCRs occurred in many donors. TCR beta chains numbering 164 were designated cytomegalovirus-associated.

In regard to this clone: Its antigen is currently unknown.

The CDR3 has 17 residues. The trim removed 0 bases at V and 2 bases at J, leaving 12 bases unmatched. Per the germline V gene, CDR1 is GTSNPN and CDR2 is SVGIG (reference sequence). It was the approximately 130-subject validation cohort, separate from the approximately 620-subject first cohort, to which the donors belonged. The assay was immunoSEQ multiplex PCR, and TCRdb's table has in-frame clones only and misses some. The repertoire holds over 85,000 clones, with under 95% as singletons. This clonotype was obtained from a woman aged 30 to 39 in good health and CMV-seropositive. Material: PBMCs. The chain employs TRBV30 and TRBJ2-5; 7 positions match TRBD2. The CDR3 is CAWSVGAGDGRQETQYF. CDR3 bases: TGTGCCTGGAGTGTGGGTGCGGGAGACGGGAGACAAGAGACCCAGTACTTC.